The next 20 T cell receptor beta chains were all read from a single sample in a study of blood T cell repertoires in COVID-19 (dated by TCRdb to about 2020). Preparation of the library involved the immunoSEQ multiplex PCR assay. This is the immuneACCESS table as TCRdb keeps it, with only in-frame sequences that have V and J called. A part of the clones is gone; compared with another copy, unresolved V genes explain less than half, and the rest is unexplained. Within this sample are about 260,000 clones, with about 87% of them counted one time only. Approximately 3.8% of the sample is held by the ten biggest clonotypes. Input material: peripheral blood. These receptors were collected from a man aged 60-69 years who had recovered from COVID-19.

A single count supports this clone. CDR3: CASSIRGFTEAFF. The CDR3 region has the DNA TGTGCCAGTAGTATAAGGGGGTTCACTGAAGCTTTCTTT. The gene calls are TRBV19 and TRBJ1-1, with a weak D call TRBD1 (6 bases). This CDR3 has 13 amino acids. Germline V gives CDR1 LNHDA, CDR2 SQIVND (reference sequence). Deletions cut 2 bases from V and 4 bases from J, with 8 bases between.

This chain uses TRBV18 with TRBJ1-6, with unresolved D. Trimming cost V 2 bases and J 10 bases, with 12 bases left between them. This CDR3 is 14 amino acids long. The V gene's germline CDR1 is KGHSH and CDR2 LQKENI. The CDR3 loop is CASSPSGSESPLHF. The CDR3 nucleotides are TGTGCCAGCTCACCATCGGGTAGTGAGTCACCCCTCCACTTT.

The chain has TRBV7-8 and TRBJ1-1; D is ambiguous. From germline, CDR1 is SGHVS and CDR2 FQNEAQ. Trimming cost V 1 base and J 5 bases, with 8 bases left between them. The CDR3 is 13 residues long. The CDR3 region is CASSLGAGTEAFF. As DNA, the CDR3 is TGTGCCAGCAGCTTAGGGGCGGGAACTGAAGCTTTCTTT.

This chain connects TRBV27 to TRBJ1-2, with unresolved D. There are 14 residues in the CDR3. The germline CDR1 and CDR2 sequences are MNHEY and SMNVEV (reference sequence). The V and J ends lost 5 bases and 4 bases respectively, with 14 bases between them. In nucleotides, the CDR3 is TGTGCCAGCAGTGAGACCGACGGGGTCTATGGCTACACCTTC. It encodes CASSETDGVYGYTF.

This rearrangement joins TRBV6-6 to TRBJ1-4; D ambiguous. CDR1 is MNHNY and CDR2 is SVGAGI in the germline V gene (reference sequence). The CDR3 totals 14 residues. V lost 6 bases to trimming and J lost 8 bases, with 16 bases between them. The CDR3 region has the DNA TGTGCCAGCAGGCCGCCGAACGGGAAAGAAAAACTGTTTTTT. It specifies CASRPPNGKEKLFF.

This clone has just one count. This rearrangement joins TRBV3-1 (or the pseudogene TRBV3-2) to TRBJ2-1, with TRBD2 identical over 14 bases. Germline loops: CDR1 LGHDT, CDR2 YNNKEL (reference sequence). V was clipped by 0 bases and J by 9 bases; unmatched bases: 10. This CDR3 comprises 18 residues. The CDR3: CASSQETGLAGVPGEQFF. The CDR3 DNA reads TGTGCCAGCAGCCAAGAGACGGGACTAGCGGGGGTTCCGGGTGAGCAGTTCTTC.

The CDR3 DNA reads TGTGCCACCCGGGCGGGGGGCCGAGGAGAGACCCAGTACTTC. Its protein is CATRAGGRGETQYF. The gene calls are TRBV3-1 (or the pseudogene TRBV3-2) and TRBJ2-5, with 8 bases that match TRBD2. Germline assignment: CDR1 LGHDT and CDR2 YNNKEL (reference sequence). With V trimmed by 10 bases and J by 4 bases, 11 bases remained unmatched. The CDR3 spans 14 residues.

V gene TRBV5-1 combines with J gene TRBJ2-7, with a tentative D call TRBD1 (6 bases). Per germline, CDR1 SGHRS and CDR2 YFSETQ. This CDR3 region has 14 residues. Trimming cost V 4 bases and J 4 bases, with 15 bases left between them. The CDR3 loop reads CASSLQQGPYEQYF. The DNA of the CDR3 is TGCGCCAGCAGCCTACAACAGGGACCGTACGAGCAGTACTTC.

The chain is built from TRBV7-2 and TRBJ2-1; possible D gene TRBD2, 6 bases. The CDR3 contains 13 residues. V was trimmed by 5 bases and J by 8 bases, leaving 13 bases between them. Germline V CDR1 and CDR2: SGHTA, FQGNSA. Written as DNA, the CDR3 is TGTGCCAGCAGCCTCCGCGGGAAACATGAGCAGTTCTTC. Its protein product is CASSLRGKHEQFF. The full variable domain, its missing parts supplied by reference TRBV7-2 and TRBJ2-1, is GAGVSQSPSNKVTEKGKDVELRCDPISGHTALYWYRQSLGQGLEFLIYFQGNSAPDKSGLPSDRFSAERTGGSVSTLTIQRTQQEDSAVYLCASSLRGKHEQFFGPGTRLTVL.

The genes are TRBV6-5 and TRBJ1-2, with 8 bases that match TRBD1. Germline V gene lookup returns CDR1 MNHEY and CDR2 SVGAGI. CDR3 length: 16 amino acids. V trimming: 5 bases; J trimming: 0 bases; junction bases outside the gene matches: 8. CDR3 sequence reads: CASSNYATGANYGYTF. CDR3 DNA: TGTGCCAGCAGTAACTACGCGACAGGGGCTAACTATGGCTACACCTTC.

The genes are TRBV5-4 and TRBJ2-7; tentatively, D is TRBD2 (7 bases). Germline lookup yields CDR1 SGHNT and CDR2 YYREEE (reference sequence). V shed 2 bases and J shed 3 bases, with 12 bases lying between them. The length of the CDR3 is 14 residues. The CDR3 DNA sequence: TGTGCCAGCAGCTTCGGGGGGCCCGGCTACGAGCAGTACTTC. Residues: CASSFGGPGYEQYF.

This rearrangement joins TRBV19 to TRBJ2-6; 7 nucleotides align to TRBD1. Germline CDR1 LNHDA, CDR2 SQIVND (reference sequence). The J segment lost 0 bases and the V segment lost 8 bases, leaving 7 bases of the junction unmatched. This CDR3 has 16 amino acids. This CDR3 is CASSRGQNSGANVLTF. CDR3 DNA sequence: TGTGCCAGTTCGAGGGGACAGAACTCTGGGGCCAACGTCCTGACTTTC.

V usage is TRBV11-3 and J usage is TRBJ1-1; D gene uncertain. The V and J ends lost 1 base and 3 bases respectively, with 9 bases between them. This CDR3 region has 14 residues. Germline loops: CDR1 SGHNT, CDR2 YENEEA. CDR3 nucleotide sequence: TGTGCCAGCAGCTTAGCCGGGAGGGACACTGAAGCTTTCTTT. This sequence encodes CASSLAGRDTEAFF.

The genes are TRBV6-5 and TRBJ1-4, with 11 nucleotides matching TRBD1. The CDR3 contains 16 residues. Germline values: CDR1 MNHEY, CDR2 SVGAGI. V lost 0 bases and J lost 7; bases outside the gene matches: 4. The CDR3 spells CASSYSGQGAREKLFF. CDR3 coding DNA: TGTGCCAGCAGTTACTCTGGACAGGGGGCGCGTGAAAAACTGTTTTTT.

V gene TRBV30 combines with J gene TRBJ2-5; 11 bases align to TRBD2. J gave up 4 bases and V 7 bases, and 8 bases lay outside the gene matches. Germline V gene sequence: CDR1 GTSNPN, CDR2 SVGIG (reference sequence). The CDR3 totals 14 residues. In DNA, the CDR3 is TGTGCCTACGTAGCGGGGGGGCCGGTAGAGACCCAGTACTTC. Translating it yields CAYVAGGPVETQYF.

This chain uses TRBV9 with TRBJ2-7; 10 bases are a match to TRBD2. In germline, CDR1 is SGDLS, CDR2 YYNGEE. CDR3 size: 15 residues. Germline trimming cut 1 base from V and 3 bases from J; bases unmatched to any gene: 4. CDR3 in amino acids: CASSVSGGANYEQYF. The CDR3 region has the DNA TGTGCCAGCAGCGTAAGCGGGGGGGCCAACTACGAGCAGTACTTC.

The V call is TRBV4-1, the J call TRBJ1-2; TRBD1 aligns across 8 bases. CDR3 length equals 15 residues. The V gene's germline CDR1 is MGHRA and CDR2 YSYEKL. Trimming took 4 bases from V and 2 from J; bases not matched to a gene: 6. This chain's CDR3 is CASSLGQAENYGYTF. In nucleotides, the CDR3 is TGCGCCAGCAGCCTGGGACAGGCAGAAAACTATGGCTACACCTTC.

The V gene is TRBV7-2, the J gene TRBJ2-3, with 14 bases that match TRBD2. The J segment lost 4 bases and the V segment lost 3 bases, leaving 6 bases of the junction unmatched. CDR3 length equals 17 residues. Germline V gene sequence: CDR1 SGHTA, CDR2 FQGNSA. This chain's CDR3 is CASSLKTSGGESDTQYF. CDR3 in DNA: TGTGCCAGCAGCTTGAAGACTAGCGGGGGGGAATCAGATACGCAGTATTTT.

The chain employs TRBV24-1 and TRBJ1-5; TRBD1 matches 11 bases. Per the germline V gene, CDR1 is KGHDR and CDR2 is SFDVKD. With V trimmed by 6 bases and J by 3 bases, 6 bases remained unmatched. The CDR3 runs 16 residues. CDR3 residues: CATSTRTGGINQPQHF. CDR3 DNA sequence: TGTGCCACCAGTACGAGGACAGGGGGCATCAATCAGCCCCAGCATTTT.

V is TRBV19 and J is TRBJ1-1, with a tentative D call TRBD1 (6 bases). The V and J ends lost 5 bases and 6 bases respectively, with 13 bases between them. CDR1 is LNHDA, CDR2 SQIVND, per germline (reference sequence). This CDR3 is 13 amino acids long. The CDR3 reads CASSGGALAEAFF. Written as DNA, the CDR3 is TGTGCCAGTAGTGGGGGGGCTCTCGCTGAAGCTTTCTTT.